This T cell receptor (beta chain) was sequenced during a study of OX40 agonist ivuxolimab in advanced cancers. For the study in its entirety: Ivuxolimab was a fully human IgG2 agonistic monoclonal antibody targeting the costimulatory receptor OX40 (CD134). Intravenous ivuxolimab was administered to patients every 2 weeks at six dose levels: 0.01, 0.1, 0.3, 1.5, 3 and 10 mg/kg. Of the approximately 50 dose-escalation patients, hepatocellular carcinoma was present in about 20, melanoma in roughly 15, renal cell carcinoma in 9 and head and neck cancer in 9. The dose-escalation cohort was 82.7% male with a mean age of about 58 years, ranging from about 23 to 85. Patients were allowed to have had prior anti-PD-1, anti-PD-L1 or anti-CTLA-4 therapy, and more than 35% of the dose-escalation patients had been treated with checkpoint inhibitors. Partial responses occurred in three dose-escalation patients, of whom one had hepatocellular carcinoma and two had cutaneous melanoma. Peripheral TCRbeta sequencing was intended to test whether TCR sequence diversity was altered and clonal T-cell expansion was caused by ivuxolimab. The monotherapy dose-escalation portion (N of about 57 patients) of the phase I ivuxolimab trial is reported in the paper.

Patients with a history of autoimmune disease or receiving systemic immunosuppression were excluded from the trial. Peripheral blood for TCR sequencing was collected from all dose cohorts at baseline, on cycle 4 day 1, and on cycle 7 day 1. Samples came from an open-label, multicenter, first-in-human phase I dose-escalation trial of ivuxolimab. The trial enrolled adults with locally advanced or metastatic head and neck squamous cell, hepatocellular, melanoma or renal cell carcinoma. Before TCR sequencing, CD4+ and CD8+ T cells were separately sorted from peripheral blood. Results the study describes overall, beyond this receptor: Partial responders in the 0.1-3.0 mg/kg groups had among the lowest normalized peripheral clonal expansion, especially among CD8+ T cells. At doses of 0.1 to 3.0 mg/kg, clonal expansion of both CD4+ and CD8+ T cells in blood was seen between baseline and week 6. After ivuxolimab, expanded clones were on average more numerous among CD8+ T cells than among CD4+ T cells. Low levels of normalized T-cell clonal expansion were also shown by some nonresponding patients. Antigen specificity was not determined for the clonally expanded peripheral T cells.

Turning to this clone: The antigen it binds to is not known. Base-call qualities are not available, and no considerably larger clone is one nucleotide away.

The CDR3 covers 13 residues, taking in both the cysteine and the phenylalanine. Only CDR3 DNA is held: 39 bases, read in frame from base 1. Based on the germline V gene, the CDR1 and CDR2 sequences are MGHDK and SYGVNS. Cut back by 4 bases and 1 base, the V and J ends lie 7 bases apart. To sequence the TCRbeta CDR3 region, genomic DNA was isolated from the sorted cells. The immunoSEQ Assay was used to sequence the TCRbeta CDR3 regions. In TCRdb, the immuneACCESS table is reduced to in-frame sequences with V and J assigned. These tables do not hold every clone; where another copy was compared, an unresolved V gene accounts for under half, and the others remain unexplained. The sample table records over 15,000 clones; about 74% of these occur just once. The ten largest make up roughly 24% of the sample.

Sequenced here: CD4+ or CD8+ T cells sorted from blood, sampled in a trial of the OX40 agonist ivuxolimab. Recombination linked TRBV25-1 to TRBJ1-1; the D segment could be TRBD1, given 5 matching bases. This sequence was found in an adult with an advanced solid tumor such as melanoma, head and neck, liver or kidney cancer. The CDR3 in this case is CASSVGPNTEAFF. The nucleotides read TGTGCCAGCAGTGTGGGGCCGAACACTGAAGCTTTCTTT.